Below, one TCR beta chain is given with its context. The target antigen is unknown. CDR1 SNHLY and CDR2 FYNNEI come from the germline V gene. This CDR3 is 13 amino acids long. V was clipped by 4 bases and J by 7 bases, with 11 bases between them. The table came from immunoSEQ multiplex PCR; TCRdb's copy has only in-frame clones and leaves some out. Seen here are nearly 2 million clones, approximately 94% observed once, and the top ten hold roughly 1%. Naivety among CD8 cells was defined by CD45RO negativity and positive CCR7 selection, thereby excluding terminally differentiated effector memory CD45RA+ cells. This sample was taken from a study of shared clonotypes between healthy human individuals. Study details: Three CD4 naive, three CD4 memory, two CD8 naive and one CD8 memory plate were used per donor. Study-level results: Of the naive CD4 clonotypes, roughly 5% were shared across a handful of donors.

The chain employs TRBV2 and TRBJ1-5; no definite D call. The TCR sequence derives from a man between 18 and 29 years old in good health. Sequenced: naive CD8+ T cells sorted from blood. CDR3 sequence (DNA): TGTGCCAGCAGTGGCGGAGGGAGCCAGCCCCAGCATTTT. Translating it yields CASSGGGSQPQHF.